A single sample is the source of the 30 T cell receptor beta chains below, sequenced in a study of blood T cell repertoires in COVID-19 (dated by TCRdb to about 2020). Receptor libraries were prepared by the immunoSEQ multiplex PCR assay. TCRdb provides this immuneACCESS table in a form limited to in-frame rearrangements. Some clones are lacking; in checked studies, under half of them reflect an unresolved V gene, and why the rest are absent is not known. The sample table records about 110,000 clones; 88% of these occur just once. The ten biggest clones cover roughly 2.5% of the sample. The sequencing sample was made of peripheral blood. These receptors were taken from a human donor in a cohort sampled during active COVID-19.

The rearrangement uses TRBV30 and TRBJ2-1, with 10 bases that match TRBD2. Per the germline V gene, CDR1 is GTSNPN and CDR2 is SVGIG (reference sequence). The ends lost 0 bases at V and 6 bases at J; junction bases unmatched: 5. The CDR3 extends over 15 amino acids. CDR3 DNA sequence: TGTGCCTGGAGTGTAGGGGGACTAGCGTCCAATGAGCAGTTCTTC. This sequence encodes CAWSVGGLASNEQFF.

J is TRBJ1-2 and V is TRBV27, with 11 nucleotides matching TRBD1. V was clipped by 4 bases and J by 2 bases; unmatched bases: 12. Germline-derived CDR1 and CDR2 are MNHEY and SMNVEV (reference sequence). The length of the CDR3 is 18 residues. The CDR3 DNA reads TGTGCCAGCAGTTCACACCCTAGGGACAGGGGGTCCAACTATGGCTACACCTTC. Its protein is CASSSHPRDRGSNYGYTF.

This rearrangement joins TRBV5-5 to TRBJ2-5; 7 nucleotides match TRBD2. The germline V gene has CDR1 SGHKS and CDR2 YYEKEE (reference sequence). V lost 3 bases, J lost 9 bases, and 14 bases stayed unmatched. The CDR3 runs to 15 residues. The CDR3 bases are TGTGCCAGCAGCTCTCAGGCGTCCGGGGGGAGGGCCCAGTACTTC. Translated: CASSSQASGGRAQYF. The variable domain in full, with the rest retrieved from reference TRBV5-5 and TRBJ2-5, is DAGVTQSPTHLIKTRGQQVTLRCSPISGHKSVSWYQQVLGQGPQFIFQYYEKEERGRGNFPDRFSARQFPNYSSELNVNALLLGDSALYLCASSSQASGGRAQYFGPGTRLLVL.

The rearrangement links TRBV9 to TRBJ2-5; 14 positions match TRBD2. CDR3 size: 16 residues. Germline CDR1 reads SGDLS; CDR2 reads YYNGEE. The junction had 5 bases not matched to a gene; V was cut back by 3 bases and J by 4 bases. CDR3 DNA sequence: TGTGCCAGCAGCGCGACTAGCGGGGGGGCGAGAGAGACCCAGTACTTC. Translating gives CASSATSGGARETQYF.

The rearrangement joins TRBV28 to TRBJ2-5, with D tentatively TRBD1 (5 bases). The CDR3 length is 14 residues. Germline loops: CDR1 MDHEN, CDR2 SYDVKM. V lost 3 bases and J 9 bases, leaving 17 bases between the germline ends. The CDR3 reads CASSFSTGTAAQYF. The CDR3 DNA sequence: TGTGCCAGCAGTTTTAGCACAGGTACGGCGGCCCAGTACTTC.

With respect to this clone: A read error may account for a junction end that differs from germline. The chain has TRBV6-4 and TRBJ1-2; 7 bases match TRBD1. Germline V gene sequence: CDR1 MRHNA, CDR2 SNTAGT. The CDR3 length is 15 residues. In nucleotides, the CDR3 is TGTGCCAGCAGTCACTCCGAGGGGGCATTTTATGGCTACACCTTC. This gives the protein CASSHSEGAFYGYTF.

The CDR3 DNA is TGTGCCAGCAGCTTTGGACTAGCGGGGGGGAACAATGAGCAGTTCTTC. Protein product: CASSFGLAGGNNEQFF. The gene calls are TRBV5-4 and TRBJ2-1; TRBD2 agrees at 15 bases. There are 16 residues in the CDR3. The V gene's germline CDR1 is SGHNT and CDR2 YYREEE (reference sequence). After removal of 2 bases from V and 5 bases from J, the junction contained 2 bases not matched to a gene.

The V gene is TRBV15, the J gene TRBJ2-7, with TRBD1 matching 9 bases. CDR1 is LNHNV and CDR2 is YYDKDF in the germline V gene (reference sequence). V dropped 1 base and J dropped 1; count of bases not matched to a gene: 5. CDR3 length: 16 amino acids. The DNA for the CDR3 is TGTGCCACCAGCAGAGGTTCCGGACAGGGGTCCTACGAGCAGTACTTC. Translating gives CATSRGSGQGSYEQYF. Complete variable domain (other parts from reference TRBV15 and TRBJ2-7): DAMVIQNPRYQVTQFGKPVTLSCSQTLNHNVMYWYQQKSSQAPKLLFHYYDKDFNNEADTPDNFQSRRPNTSFCFLDIRSPGLGDTAMYLCATSRGSGQGSYEQYFGPGTRLTVT.

This clone showed up just once. This chain connects TRBV10-3 to TRBJ2-7; D is uncertain. The CDR3 consists of 13 residues. The germline CDR1 and CDR2 sequences are ENHRY and SYGVKD. V was shortened by 3 bases and J by 3 bases, with 9 bases between the two germline ends. The CDR3 loop reads CAISEVPGYEQYF. The DNA of the CDR3 is TGTGCCATCAGTGAAGTCCCAGGCTACGAGCAGTACTTC.

This chain connects TRBV28 to TRBJ1-1, with unresolved D. V was cut by 1 base and J by 1 base, with 22 bases left in between. Germline values: CDR1 MDHEN, CDR2 SYDVKM. The CDR3 is 19 amino acids. CDR3 DNA: TGTGCCAGCAGTTTATTAATGGTCGTATATCCTTTGAGGAACACTGAAGCTTTCTTT. Translating it yields CASSLLMVVYPLRNTEAFF.

This CDR3 reads CASDPRTGGTEAFF. CDR3 bases: TGTGCCAGCGACCCCCGGACAGGGGGCACTGAAGCTTTCTTT. The rearrangement links TRBV6-5 to TRBJ1-1; 10 bases line up with TRBD1. The CDR3 runs to 14 residues. Germline-derived CDR1 and CDR2 are MNHEY and SVGAGI. J was trimmed by 4 bases and V by 8 bases; bases with no gene match: 7.

The chain couples TRBV9 to TRBJ1-1; D gene unclear. This CDR3 has 12 residues. Germline CDR1 SGDLS, CDR2 YYNGEE. Trimming stripped 2 bases from V and 4 bases from J, with 6 bases between. Here the CDR3 DNA reads TGTGCCAGCAGCGTCGGCGGCACTGAAGCTTTCTTT. Translation gives CASSVGGTEAFF. Supplemented by reference TRBV9 and TRBJ1-1, the full variable domain reads DSGVTQTPKHLITATGQRVTLRCSPRSGDLSVYWYQQSLDQGLQFLIQYYNGEERAKGNILERFSAQQFPDLHSELNLSSLELGDSALYFCASSVGGTEAFFGQGTRLTVV.

J is TRBJ2-3 and V is TRBV5-1; 9 bases agree with TRBD2. The germline V gene has CDR1 SGHRS and CDR2 YFSETQ. Trimming at V came to 2 bases and at J to 2 bases, leaving 6 bases not matched to a gene. The CDR3 is 16 amino acids. CDR3 residues: CASSFVAGANTDTQYF. For the CDR3, the DNA is TGCGCCAGCAGCTTCGTAGCGGGAGCGAACACAGATACGCAGTATTTT.

This sequence joins TRBV7-9 and TRBJ1-2; D unclear. In germline, CDR1 is SEHNR, CDR2 FQNEAQ (reference sequence). The CDR3 consists of 15 residues. Deletions cut 4 bases from V and 6 bases from J, with 18 bases between. The CDR3 DNA is TGTGCCAGCAGCTCACTAGGGCCGCGCGGGGATGGCTACACCTTC. This gives the protein CASSSLGPRGDGYTF.

The gene calls are TRBV27 and TRBJ2-7, with TRBD1 identical over 7 bases. This CDR3 comprises 14 residues. The germline gives CDR1 MNHEY, CDR2 SMNVEV (reference sequence). Trimming cost V 5 bases and J 5 bases; bases outside gene matches: 9. The CDR3 nucleotides are TGTGCCAGCAGTACAACCGGGACAGTCAACGAGCAGTACTTC. Protein sequence: CASSTTGTVNEQYF.

This chain connects TRBV9 to TRBJ2-2; 8 bases match TRBD2. The germline gives CDR1 SGDLS, CDR2 YYNGEE. This CDR3 is built from 17 residues. V lost 2 bases, J lost 5 bases, and 11 bases stayed unmatched. As DNA, the CDR3 is TGTGCCAGCAGCGTGCGACAAGCGGGAGTTGGGACCGGGGAGCTGTTTTTT. Its protein product is CASSVRQAGVGTGELFF.

The chain employs TRBV7-9 and TRBJ1-1; TRBD1 agrees at 9 bases. The junction had 5 bases not matched to a gene; V was cut back by 5 bases and J by 1 base. Per the germline V gene, CDR1 is SEHNR and CDR2 is FQNEAQ (reference sequence). There are 15 residues in the CDR3. Here the CDR3 DNA reads TGTGCCAGCAGCACCCACAGGGGGCAGAACACTGAAGCTTTCTTT. This sequence encodes CASSTHRGQNTEAFF.

This clone was found once. The rearrangement links TRBV18 to TRBJ2-1; 7 bases map to TRBD1. The germline V gene has CDR1 KGHSH and CDR2 LQKENI. The J segment lost 6 bases and the V segment lost 2 bases, leaving 1 base of the junction unmatched. The CDR3 extends over 13 amino acids. Here the CDR3 DNA reads TGTGCCAGCTCACCAGCAGGGGGCAATGAGCAGTTCTTC. This codes for CASSPAGGNEQFF.

This rearrangement joins TRBV19 to TRBJ1-5; D is possibly TRBD1 (6 bases). CDR3 length equals 15 residues. From germline, CDR1 is LNHDA and CDR2 SQIVND (reference sequence). V lost 0 bases to trimming and J lost 4 bases, with 10 bases between them. CDR3 loop: CASSIDQRGNQPQHF. CDR3 bases: TGTGCCAGTAGTATAGATCAGAGGGGGAATCAGCCCCAGCATTTT. Drawing the rest from reference TRBV19 and TRBJ1-5, the complete variable domain is DGGITQSPKYLFRKEGQNVTLSCEQNLNHDAMYWYRQDPGQGLRLIYYSQIVNDFQKGDIAEGYSVSREKKESFPLTVTSAQKNPTAFYLCASSIDQRGNQPQHFGDGTRLSIL.

The J gene is TRBJ1-4, the V gene TRBV5-6, with unresolved D. Germline lookup yields CDR1 SGHDT and CDR2 YYEEEE. The V end was cut by 0 bases, the J end by 5 bases, with 8 bases between. This CDR3 has 14 residues. CDR3 DNA: TGTGCCAGCAGCTTGGGGCAGTGGAATGAAAAACTGTTTTTT. It specifies CASSLGQWNEKLFF.

The V gene is TRBV10-3, the J gene TRBJ2-7, with D maybe TRBD1 (7 bases). Germline V lookup: CDR1 ENHRY, CDR2 SYGVKD. The germline V and J ends were trimmed by 4 bases and 3 bases, with 13 bases remaining between them. CDR3 length equals 14 residues. CDR3 loop: CAISVGGGDYEQYF. The CDR3 coding sequence is TGTGCCATCAGTGTCGGAGGGGGCGACTACGAGCAGTACTTC.

The rearrangement links TRBV28 to TRBJ2-2; D may be TRBD2 (7 bases). CDR3 length: 16 amino acids. Trimming stripped 7 bases from V and 5 bases from J, with 20 bases between. Germline-derived CDR1 and CDR2 are MDHEN and SYDVKM. CDR3 sequence reads: CASTSPGGSSTGELFF. In nucleotides, the CDR3 is TGTGCCAGCACTTCTCCGGGGGGCTCCTCAACCGGGGAGCTGTTTTTT.

For this clone: One junction end does not reproduce the germline sequence, and a read error may be involved. The chain combines TRBV7-7 with TRBJ2-5; the match to TRBD2 covers 13 bases. Germline V CDR1 and CDR2: SSHAT, FNYEAQ (reference sequence). The CDR3 contains 16 residues. The CDR3 protein is CASSLGGLAGAETQYF. The CDR3 region has the DNA TGTGCTAGCAGCTTAGGAGGACTAGCGGGAGCCGAGACCCAGTACTTC.

The chain recombines TRBV28 with TRBJ1-2, with 9 bases identical to TRBD1. Germline V CDR1 and CDR2: MDHEN, SYDVKM. V lost 1 base, J lost 5 bases, and 14 bases stayed unmatched. This CDR3 spans 18 amino acids. CDR3 sequence reads: CASSLYSPGQGKGYGYTF. CDR3 DNA sequence: TGTGCCAGCAGTTTATACTCCCCTGGACAGGGGAAGGGTTATGGCTACACCTTC.

The rearrangement uses TRBV29-1 and TRBJ2-1; the D gene is possibly TRBD2 (5 bases). The CDR3 is made up of 12 amino acids. Trimming cost V 7 bases and J 8 bases, with 15 bases left between them. Germline V gene data show CDR1 as SQVTM and CDR2 as ANQGSEA. Here the CDR3 reads CSEWTPGYEQFF. The CDR3 nucleotides are TGCAGCGAATGGACTCCGGGCTATGAGCAGTTCTTC.

The chain carries TRBV6-5 and TRBJ1-5; 9 bases are a match to TRBD1. This CDR3 has 13 residues. Germline V lookup: CDR1 MNHEY, CDR2 SVGAGI. V dropped 6 bases and J dropped 8; count of bases not matched to a gene: 5. Here the CDR3 reads CASRGQGGEPQHF. CDR3 nucleotide sequence: TGTGCCAGCAGGGGACAGGGAGGGGAGCCCCAGCATTTT.

The V and J genes are TRBV5-1 and TRBJ2-3; possible D gene TRBD2, 6 bases. Per germline, CDR1 SGHRS and CDR2 YFSETQ. Trimming stripped 5 bases from V and 3 bases from J, with 7 bases between. CDR3 length equals 12 residues. This CDR3 reads CASSRGTDTQYF. Here the CDR3 DNA reads TGCGCCAGCAGTCGGGGGACAGATACGCAGTATTTT.

The genes are TRBV2 and TRBJ1-2, with 8 bases identical to TRBD1. The CDR3 runs 14 residues. V gave up 5 bases and J gave up 4 bases; unmatched junction bases: 6. The germline V gene encodes CDR1 SNHLY and CDR2 FYNNEI. As DNA, the CDR3 is TGTGCCAGCAGTACTAGGACAGGGCCCTATGGCTACACCTTC. This codes for CASSTRTGPYGYTF.

This clone was seen a single time. The chain carries TRBV27 and TRBJ1-2; tentatively, D is TRBD1 (6 bases). V lost 3 bases and J lost 4, with 15 bases in between. This CDR3 is 15 amino acids long. The germline CDR1 and CDR2 sequences are MNHEY and SMNVEV (reference sequence). This CDR3 reads CASSLYREWGYGYTF. CDR3 DNA: TGTGCCAGCAGTTTGTACAGGGAGTGGGGCTATGGCTACACCTTC.

V gene TRBV6-5 combines with J gene TRBJ1-2; D may be TRBD1 (6 bases). Germline CDR1 is MNHEY and CDR2 is SVGAGI. The CDR3 spans 15 residues. V gave up 0 bases and J gave up 7 bases, with 15 bases separating them. The DNA for the CDR3 is TGTGCCAGCAGTTACTCGAGTATAGGCAGGGGTGGCTACACCTTC. Translation: CASSYSSIGRGGYTF.